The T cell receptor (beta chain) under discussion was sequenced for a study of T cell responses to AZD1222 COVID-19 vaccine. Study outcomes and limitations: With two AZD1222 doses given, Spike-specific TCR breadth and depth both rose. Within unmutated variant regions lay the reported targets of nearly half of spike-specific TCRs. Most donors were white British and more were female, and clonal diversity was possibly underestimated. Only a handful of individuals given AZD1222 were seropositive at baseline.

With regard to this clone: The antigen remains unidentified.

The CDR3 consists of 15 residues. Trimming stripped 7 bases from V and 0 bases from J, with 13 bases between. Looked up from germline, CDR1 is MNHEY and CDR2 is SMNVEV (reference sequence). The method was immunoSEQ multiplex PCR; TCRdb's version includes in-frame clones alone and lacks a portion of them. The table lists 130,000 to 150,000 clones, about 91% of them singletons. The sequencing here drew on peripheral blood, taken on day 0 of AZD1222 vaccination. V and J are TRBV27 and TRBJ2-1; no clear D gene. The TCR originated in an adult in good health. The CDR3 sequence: CASTTRLSSYNEQFF. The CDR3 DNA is TGTGCCAGCACCACCCGACTCAGCTCCTACAATGAGCAGTTCTTC.